This TCR beta chain was found in a study of blood T cells in healthy people across ages. Study-level background: Template switching caught about one barcoded beta molecule for each two T cells. Notes on the study in general: Researchers said unsorted PBMCs prevented a conclusive naive versus antigen-experienced comparison.

With a J-beta primer mix and a sample-barcoded 5' primer, a second PCR ran 7 to 11 cycles. Carrying 12 random nucleotides, a template-switch adaptor labeled each individual cDNA molecule. One entry per CDR3 protein, called by TCRdb with MiXCR from the 5' RACE reads. Of 1.4 million or so distinct CDR3 sequences listed, approximately 39% are singletons. As to this clonotype: The antigen remains undetermined.

Individuals who donated were healthy Caucasians from Russia aged about 6 to 100. V lost 4 bases and J lost 1, with 17 bases in between. CDR3 size: 16 residues. CDR1 and CDR2 (germline): LNHNV, YYDKDF (reference sequence). The sequencing input was blood. This chain uses TRBV15 with TRBJ2-7, with unresolved D. The receptor was isolated from a woman under 30 in good health. The CDR3 here is CATSNLTALVSYEQYF. CDR3 DNA sequence: TGTGCCACCAGCAACTTAACAGCATTGGTTTCCTACGAGCAGTACTTC.